A single sample gave rise to the 29 T cell receptor beta chains below, sequenced in a study of T cell changes during pregnancy in multiple sclerosis. TCRdb's table, derived via immunoSEQ multiplex PCR, lists solely in-frame clones and lacks some. The sample has 30,000 to 40,000 clones, 90% to 95% seen once; the top ten hold under 0.4%. The sample was CD4+ T cells from peripheral blood mononuclear cells, taken in the third trimester of pregnancy. These receptors all stem from a female donor in good health, enrolled as a control in a pregnancy study.

This clone was counted once. The genes are TRBV21-1 and TRBJ1-5; the table calls TRBD1, which could not be checked here. TRBV21-1 is reported as a pseudogene. The CDR3 sequence is 18 residues long. This CDR3 is CASSKDTWDSFFNQPQHF. The CDR3 coding sequence is TGTGCCAGCAGCAAAGATACTTGGGACAGCTTTTTTAATCAGCCCCAGCATTTT.

This chain's CDR3 is CASSPAGAGAEDTQYF. CDR3 sequence (DNA): TGTGCCAGCAGCCCCGCCGGGGCGGGAGCGGAAGATACGCAGTATTTT. The chain is built from TRBV7-9 and TRBJ2-3, with 7 bases matching TRBD2. This CDR3 is built from 16 residues. Per germline, CDR1 SEHNR and CDR2 FQNEAQ (reference sequence). J gave up 5 bases and V 5 bases, and 13 bases lay outside the gene matches.

The chain links TRBV5-1 to TRBJ2-1, with D hard to call. Germline lookup yields CDR1 SGHRS and CDR2 YFSETQ. The CDR3 is made up of 14 amino acids. The germline V and J ends were trimmed by 0 bases and 6 bases, with 10 bases remaining between them. The CDR3 is CASSLEVRANEQFF. In DNA form, the CDR3 reads TGCGCCAGCAGCTTGGAAGTTAGAGCCAATGAGCAGTTCTTC.

The chain carries TRBV6-4 and TRBJ1-1, with D tentatively TRBD1 (5 bases). CDR1 is MRHNA, CDR2 SNTAGT, per germline. CDR3 length: 13 amino acids. V was shortened by 6 bases and J by 11 bases, with 19 bases between the two germline ends. CDR3 coding DNA: TGTGCCAGCAGCCTAAAGTCTGGGGCGCGGGCTTTCTTT. Protein sequence: CASSLKSGARAFF.

The CDR3 nucleotides read TGCGCCAGCAGCCAAGACCCGGTGGGGCCACGGGTTGGAAACACCATATATTTT. It encodes CASSQDPVGPRVGNTIYF. The rearrangement uses TRBV4-1 and TRBJ1-3, with TRBD1 as a possible D gene (5 bases). The germline V gene has CDR1 MGHRA and CDR2 YSYEKL. Deletions cut 0 bases from V and 3 bases from J, with 18 bases between. The CDR3 is 18 amino acids.

This chain uses TRBV19 with TRBJ1-1; D is perhaps TRBD1 (5 bases). Germline CDR1 and CDR2: LNHDA and SQIVND (reference sequence). The CDR3 totals 13 residues. V lost 2 bases to trimming and J lost 4 bases, with 8 bases between them. The CDR3 loop is CASSILGATEAFF. The CDR3 DNA reads TGTGCCAGTAGTATATTAGGGGCCACTGAAGCTTTCTTT. The whole variable domain, remainder taken from reference TRBV19 and TRBJ1-1, is DGGITQSPKYLFRKEGQNVTLSCEQNLNHDAMYWYRQDPGQGLRLIYYSQIVNDFQKGDIAEGYSVSREKKESFPLTVTSAQKNPTAFYLCASSILGATEAFFGQGTRLTVV.

This sequence joins TRBV5-5 and TRBJ2-7, with 8 bases aligning to TRBD1. J was trimmed by 5 bases and V by 2 bases; bases with no gene match: 3. The germline V gene has CDR1 SGHKS and CDR2 YYEKEE (reference sequence). The CDR3 runs 13 residues. The CDR3: CASSFDRGNEQYF. The CDR3 coding sequence is TGTGCCAGCAGCTTTGACAGGGGAAACGAGCAGTACTTC.

The chain joins TRBV10-3 to TRBJ1-2, with D perhaps matching TRBD1 (5 bases). Germline V gene data show CDR1 as ENHRY and CDR2 as SYGVKD. This CDR3 is built from 12 residues. Trimming shortened V by 1 base and J by 9 bases, and 9 bases separated the two germline ends. In DNA form, the CDR3 reads TGTGCCATCAGTGAGTTGGAGGGGAGCTACACCTTC. Amino acids: CAISELEGSYTF.

The gene calls are TRBV7-2 and TRBJ2-2; a weak D match, TRBD2 (7 bases). The CDR3 has 15 residues. Trimming took off 7 bases at V and 7 bases at J, with 19 bases between the two ends. Germline V lookup: CDR1 SGHTA, CDR2 FQGNSA. In DNA form, the CDR3 reads TGTGCCAGCATCCCCTCCGGGGGGCTGGTCGGGGAGCTGTTTTTT. It is translated as CASIPSGGLVGELFF.

The chain recombines TRBV10-1 with TRBJ2-1, with D tentatively TRBD2 (6 bases). V was pared by 8 bases and J by 5 bases, with 13 bases between. CDR3 length equals 13 residues. The V gene's germline CDR1 is WNHNN and CDR2 SYGVQD (reference sequence). CDR3 DNA: TGCGCCAGCGGCGGGACTCGCGACAATGAGCAGTTCTTC. It yields the protein CASGGTRDNEQFF.

This clone was observed a handful of times. The V and J genes are TRBV10-3 and TRBJ2-5; TRBD1 might be the D (5 bases). This CDR3 has 12 residues. CDR1 is ENHRY and CDR2 is SYGVKD in the germline V gene. Trimming shortened V by 3 bases and J by 3 bases, and 5 bases separated the two germline ends. The CDR3 bases are TGTGCCATCAGTGACAGGGAAGAGACCCAGTACTTC. Translation: CAISDREETQYF.

This clone was seen more than once but under ten times. The V call is TRBV2, the J call TRBJ1-2; the D gene is possibly TRBD1 (5 bases). The germline CDR1 and CDR2 sequences are SNHLY and FYNNEI. Trimming took 5 bases from V and 7 from J, leaving 11 bases between them. This CDR3 has 12 amino acids. DNA of the CDR3: TGTGCCAGCAGTCCAGGGTTCCTTGGCTACACCTTC. Its translation is CASSPGFLGYTF.

The chain uses TRBV27 and TRBJ2-7; possible D gene TRBD1, 6 bases. This CDR3 has 13 residues. Germline loops: CDR1 MNHEY, CDR2 SMNVEV (reference sequence). Trimming cost V 5 bases and J 2 bases, with 10 bases left between them. The CDR3 loop is CASSPRGPYEQYF. CDR3 in DNA: TGTGCCAGCAGTCCCAGGGGACCCTACGAGCAGTACTTC.

The J gene is TRBJ1-6, the V gene TRBV6-5, with 8 bases identical to TRBD1. V dropped 5 bases and J dropped 7; count of bases not matched to a gene: 7. The CDR3 contains 15 residues. From germline, CDR1 is MNHEY and CDR2 SVGAGI. CDR3 sequence reads: CASSARTGINSPLHF. CDR3 coding DNA: TGTGCCAGCAGTGCCCGGACAGGGATCAATTCACCCCTCCACTTT.

The rearrangement uses TRBV6-6 and TRBJ1-1; D is ambiguous. The CDR3 runs to 15 residues. The ends were cut back, 4 bases at V and 1 base at J, with 13 bases in the middle. The germline gives CDR1 MNHNY, CDR2 SVGAGI (reference sequence). The DNA for the CDR3 is TGTGCCAGCAGTTGGGTCTCTGGGAGGAACACTGAAGCTTTCTTT. This sequence encodes CASSWVSGRNTEAFF.

The chain joins TRBV7-2 to TRBJ2-7, with 9 bases fitting TRBD2. V was pared by 8 bases and J by 3 bases, with 8 bases of the junction left unmatched. The CDR3 runs to 14 residues. Looked up from germline, CDR1 is SGHTA and CDR2 is FQGNSA. The chain's CDR3 is CASSPGLANYEQYF. The CDR3 DNA is TGTGCCAGCTCCCCGGGACTAGCCAACTACGAGCAGTACTTC.

This clone is a singleton in its sample. The chain uses TRBV6-5 and TRBJ2-5; possible D gene TRBD2, 5 bases. Trimming removed 7 bases from V and 1 base from J, with 13 bases in between. The CDR3 runs 14 residues. Germline V CDR1 and CDR2: MNHEY, SVGAGI. The CDR3 coding sequence is TGTGCCAGCACCGACGAGCGGACCCAAGAGACCCAGTACTTC. This encodes CASTDERTQETQYF.

V and J are TRBV7-8 and TRBJ2-3; 9 bases line up with TRBD1. V was clipped by 4 bases and J by 0 bases; unmatched bases: 8. CDR3 size: 17 residues. CDR1 SGHVS and CDR2 FQNEAQ come from the germline V gene. CDR3 residues: CASSSQQGASSTDTQYF. The CDR3 coding sequence is TGTGCCAGCAGCTCCCAACAGGGGGCAAGTAGCACAGATACGCAGTATTTT.

The chain employs TRBV15 and TRBJ2-1, with no clear D. The germline CDR1 and CDR2 sequences are LNHNV and YYDKDF (reference sequence). Trimming took off 0 bases at V and 3 bases at J, with 9 bases between the two ends. This CDR3 has 15 amino acids. DNA of the CDR3: TGTGCCACCAGCAGAGAAGCCAGGTACTACAATGAGCAGTTCTTC. The encoded protein is CATSREARYYNEQFF.

The chain links TRBV7-2 to TRBJ1-1; D is ambiguous. Trimming removed 3 bases at V and 2 bases at J, with 4 bases between. The CDR3 has 12 amino acids. Germline V CDR1 and CDR2: SGHTA, FQGNSA. The CDR3 region is CASSFLNTEAFF. The DNA for the CDR3 is TGTGCCAGCAGCTTTTTAAACACTGAAGCTTTCTTT.

The chain joins TRBV27 to TRBJ2-3, with 14 positions matching TRBD2. The V segment lost 0 bases and the J segment 3 bases; nucleotides outside the gene matches: 5. The germline gives CDR1 MNHEY, CDR2 SMNVEV (reference sequence). The CDR3 is 18 amino acids. The CDR3 sequence: CASSLSRLAGGRTDTQYF. CDR3 nucleotides: TGTGCCAGCAGTTTATCGAGACTAGCGGGGGGGCGGACAGATACGCAGTATTTT.

CDR3 nucleotide sequence: TGTGCCAGCTCACCGTCGGGGACCCAGTACTTC. This translates into CASSPSGTQYF. The chain has TRBV18 and TRBJ2-5; no reliable D call. Germline loops: CDR1 KGHSH, CDR2 LQKENI. This CDR3 spans 11 amino acids. V was shortened by 3 bases and J by 7 bases, with 6 bases between the two germline ends.

This chain joins TRBV27 and TRBJ1-1, with TRBD1 matching 9 bases. The CDR3 totals 19 residues. CDR1 and CDR2 (germline): MNHEY, SMNVEV (reference sequence). Losses at the gene ends were 4 bases for V and 0 bases for J; bases not matched to a gene: 15. CDR3 DNA sequence: TGTGCCAGCAGTTGGACTCCACAGGGGGCGGCGGGGCTGAACACTGAAGCTTTCTTT. This sequence encodes CASSWTPQGAAGLNTEAFF.

This clone came up once. The chain joins TRBV5-1 to TRBJ2-3, with D possibly matching TRBD2 (6 bases). This CDR3 is 15 amino acids long. Trimming removed 0 bases from V and 3 bases from J, with 11 bases in between. Per germline, CDR1 SGHRS and CDR2 YFSETQ. This CDR3 is CASSLGGLYTDTQYF. The CDR3 coding sequence is TGCGCCAGCAGCTTGGGGGGACTCTATACAGATACGCAGTATTTT. Supplemented by reference TRBV5-1 and TRBJ2-3, the full variable domain reads KAGVTQTPRYLIKTRGQQVTLSCSPISGHRSVSWYQQTPGQGLQFLFEYFSETQRNKGNFPGRFSGRQFSNSRSEMNVSTLELGDSALYLCASSLGGLYTDTQYFGPGTRLTVL.

The chain uses TRBV30 and TRBJ2-7; D possibly corresponds to TRBD2 (6 bases). This CDR3 region has 13 residues. V gave up 0 bases and J gave up 1 base, with 7 bases separating them. Germline-derived CDR1 and CDR2 are GTSNPN and SVGIG (reference sequence). The CDR3 loop reads CAWSVAGSYEQYF. The CDR3 DNA reads TGTGCCTGGAGTGTCGCGGGGTCCTACGAGCAGTACTTC. The full variable domain, rest sourced from reference TRBV30 and TRBJ2-7, is SQTIHQWPATLVQPVGSPLSLECTVEGTSNPNLYWYRQAAGRGLQLLFYSVGIGQISSEVPQNLSASRPQDRQFILSSKKLLLSDSGFYLCAWSVAGSYEQYFGPGTRLTVT.

J is TRBJ1-3 and V is TRBV6-1; 7 nucleotides align to TRBD1. After removal of 6 bases from V and 4 bases from J, the junction contained 9 bases not matched to a gene. Looked up from germline, CDR1 is MNHNS and CDR2 is SASEGT. CDR3 size: 15 residues. The CDR3 reads CASSLSRDRGNTIYF. The CDR3 nucleotides are TGTGCCAGCAGCCTTAGCCGGGACAGAGGAAACACCATATATTTT.

This chain connects TRBV7-6 to TRBJ2-7, with D unresolved. Germline CDR1 reads SGHVS; CDR2 reads FNYEAQ. V lost 5 bases and J 0 bases, leaving 11 bases between the germline ends. CDR3 length: 14 amino acids. CDR3 sequence reads: CASSLVESSYEQYF. CDR3 nucleotide sequence: TGTGCCAGCAGCCTTGTGGAGAGCTCCTACGAGCAGTACTTC.

In nucleotides, the CDR3 is TGTGCCAGCGGCCGAGCGGGGGGCTACACCGGGGAGCTGTTTTTT. Its protein product is CASGRAGGYTGELFF. The chain uses TRBV9 and TRBJ2-2, with 9 bases that match TRBD2. Germline assignment: CDR1 SGDLS and CDR2 YYNGEE. The J segment lost 3 bases and the V segment lost 7 bases, leaving 7 bases of the junction unmatched. There are 15 residues in the CDR3.

The genes are TRBV9 and TRBJ1-4; D call uncertain. The germline gives CDR1 SGDLS, CDR2 YYNGEE. The germline V and J ends were trimmed by 0 bases and 7 bases, with 13 bases remaining between them. The CDR3 spans 15 residues. This chain's CDR3 is CASSVAGGVGEKLFF. The DNA for the CDR3 is TGTGCCAGCAGCGTAGCTGGCGGGGTAGGTGAAAAACTGTTTTTT.